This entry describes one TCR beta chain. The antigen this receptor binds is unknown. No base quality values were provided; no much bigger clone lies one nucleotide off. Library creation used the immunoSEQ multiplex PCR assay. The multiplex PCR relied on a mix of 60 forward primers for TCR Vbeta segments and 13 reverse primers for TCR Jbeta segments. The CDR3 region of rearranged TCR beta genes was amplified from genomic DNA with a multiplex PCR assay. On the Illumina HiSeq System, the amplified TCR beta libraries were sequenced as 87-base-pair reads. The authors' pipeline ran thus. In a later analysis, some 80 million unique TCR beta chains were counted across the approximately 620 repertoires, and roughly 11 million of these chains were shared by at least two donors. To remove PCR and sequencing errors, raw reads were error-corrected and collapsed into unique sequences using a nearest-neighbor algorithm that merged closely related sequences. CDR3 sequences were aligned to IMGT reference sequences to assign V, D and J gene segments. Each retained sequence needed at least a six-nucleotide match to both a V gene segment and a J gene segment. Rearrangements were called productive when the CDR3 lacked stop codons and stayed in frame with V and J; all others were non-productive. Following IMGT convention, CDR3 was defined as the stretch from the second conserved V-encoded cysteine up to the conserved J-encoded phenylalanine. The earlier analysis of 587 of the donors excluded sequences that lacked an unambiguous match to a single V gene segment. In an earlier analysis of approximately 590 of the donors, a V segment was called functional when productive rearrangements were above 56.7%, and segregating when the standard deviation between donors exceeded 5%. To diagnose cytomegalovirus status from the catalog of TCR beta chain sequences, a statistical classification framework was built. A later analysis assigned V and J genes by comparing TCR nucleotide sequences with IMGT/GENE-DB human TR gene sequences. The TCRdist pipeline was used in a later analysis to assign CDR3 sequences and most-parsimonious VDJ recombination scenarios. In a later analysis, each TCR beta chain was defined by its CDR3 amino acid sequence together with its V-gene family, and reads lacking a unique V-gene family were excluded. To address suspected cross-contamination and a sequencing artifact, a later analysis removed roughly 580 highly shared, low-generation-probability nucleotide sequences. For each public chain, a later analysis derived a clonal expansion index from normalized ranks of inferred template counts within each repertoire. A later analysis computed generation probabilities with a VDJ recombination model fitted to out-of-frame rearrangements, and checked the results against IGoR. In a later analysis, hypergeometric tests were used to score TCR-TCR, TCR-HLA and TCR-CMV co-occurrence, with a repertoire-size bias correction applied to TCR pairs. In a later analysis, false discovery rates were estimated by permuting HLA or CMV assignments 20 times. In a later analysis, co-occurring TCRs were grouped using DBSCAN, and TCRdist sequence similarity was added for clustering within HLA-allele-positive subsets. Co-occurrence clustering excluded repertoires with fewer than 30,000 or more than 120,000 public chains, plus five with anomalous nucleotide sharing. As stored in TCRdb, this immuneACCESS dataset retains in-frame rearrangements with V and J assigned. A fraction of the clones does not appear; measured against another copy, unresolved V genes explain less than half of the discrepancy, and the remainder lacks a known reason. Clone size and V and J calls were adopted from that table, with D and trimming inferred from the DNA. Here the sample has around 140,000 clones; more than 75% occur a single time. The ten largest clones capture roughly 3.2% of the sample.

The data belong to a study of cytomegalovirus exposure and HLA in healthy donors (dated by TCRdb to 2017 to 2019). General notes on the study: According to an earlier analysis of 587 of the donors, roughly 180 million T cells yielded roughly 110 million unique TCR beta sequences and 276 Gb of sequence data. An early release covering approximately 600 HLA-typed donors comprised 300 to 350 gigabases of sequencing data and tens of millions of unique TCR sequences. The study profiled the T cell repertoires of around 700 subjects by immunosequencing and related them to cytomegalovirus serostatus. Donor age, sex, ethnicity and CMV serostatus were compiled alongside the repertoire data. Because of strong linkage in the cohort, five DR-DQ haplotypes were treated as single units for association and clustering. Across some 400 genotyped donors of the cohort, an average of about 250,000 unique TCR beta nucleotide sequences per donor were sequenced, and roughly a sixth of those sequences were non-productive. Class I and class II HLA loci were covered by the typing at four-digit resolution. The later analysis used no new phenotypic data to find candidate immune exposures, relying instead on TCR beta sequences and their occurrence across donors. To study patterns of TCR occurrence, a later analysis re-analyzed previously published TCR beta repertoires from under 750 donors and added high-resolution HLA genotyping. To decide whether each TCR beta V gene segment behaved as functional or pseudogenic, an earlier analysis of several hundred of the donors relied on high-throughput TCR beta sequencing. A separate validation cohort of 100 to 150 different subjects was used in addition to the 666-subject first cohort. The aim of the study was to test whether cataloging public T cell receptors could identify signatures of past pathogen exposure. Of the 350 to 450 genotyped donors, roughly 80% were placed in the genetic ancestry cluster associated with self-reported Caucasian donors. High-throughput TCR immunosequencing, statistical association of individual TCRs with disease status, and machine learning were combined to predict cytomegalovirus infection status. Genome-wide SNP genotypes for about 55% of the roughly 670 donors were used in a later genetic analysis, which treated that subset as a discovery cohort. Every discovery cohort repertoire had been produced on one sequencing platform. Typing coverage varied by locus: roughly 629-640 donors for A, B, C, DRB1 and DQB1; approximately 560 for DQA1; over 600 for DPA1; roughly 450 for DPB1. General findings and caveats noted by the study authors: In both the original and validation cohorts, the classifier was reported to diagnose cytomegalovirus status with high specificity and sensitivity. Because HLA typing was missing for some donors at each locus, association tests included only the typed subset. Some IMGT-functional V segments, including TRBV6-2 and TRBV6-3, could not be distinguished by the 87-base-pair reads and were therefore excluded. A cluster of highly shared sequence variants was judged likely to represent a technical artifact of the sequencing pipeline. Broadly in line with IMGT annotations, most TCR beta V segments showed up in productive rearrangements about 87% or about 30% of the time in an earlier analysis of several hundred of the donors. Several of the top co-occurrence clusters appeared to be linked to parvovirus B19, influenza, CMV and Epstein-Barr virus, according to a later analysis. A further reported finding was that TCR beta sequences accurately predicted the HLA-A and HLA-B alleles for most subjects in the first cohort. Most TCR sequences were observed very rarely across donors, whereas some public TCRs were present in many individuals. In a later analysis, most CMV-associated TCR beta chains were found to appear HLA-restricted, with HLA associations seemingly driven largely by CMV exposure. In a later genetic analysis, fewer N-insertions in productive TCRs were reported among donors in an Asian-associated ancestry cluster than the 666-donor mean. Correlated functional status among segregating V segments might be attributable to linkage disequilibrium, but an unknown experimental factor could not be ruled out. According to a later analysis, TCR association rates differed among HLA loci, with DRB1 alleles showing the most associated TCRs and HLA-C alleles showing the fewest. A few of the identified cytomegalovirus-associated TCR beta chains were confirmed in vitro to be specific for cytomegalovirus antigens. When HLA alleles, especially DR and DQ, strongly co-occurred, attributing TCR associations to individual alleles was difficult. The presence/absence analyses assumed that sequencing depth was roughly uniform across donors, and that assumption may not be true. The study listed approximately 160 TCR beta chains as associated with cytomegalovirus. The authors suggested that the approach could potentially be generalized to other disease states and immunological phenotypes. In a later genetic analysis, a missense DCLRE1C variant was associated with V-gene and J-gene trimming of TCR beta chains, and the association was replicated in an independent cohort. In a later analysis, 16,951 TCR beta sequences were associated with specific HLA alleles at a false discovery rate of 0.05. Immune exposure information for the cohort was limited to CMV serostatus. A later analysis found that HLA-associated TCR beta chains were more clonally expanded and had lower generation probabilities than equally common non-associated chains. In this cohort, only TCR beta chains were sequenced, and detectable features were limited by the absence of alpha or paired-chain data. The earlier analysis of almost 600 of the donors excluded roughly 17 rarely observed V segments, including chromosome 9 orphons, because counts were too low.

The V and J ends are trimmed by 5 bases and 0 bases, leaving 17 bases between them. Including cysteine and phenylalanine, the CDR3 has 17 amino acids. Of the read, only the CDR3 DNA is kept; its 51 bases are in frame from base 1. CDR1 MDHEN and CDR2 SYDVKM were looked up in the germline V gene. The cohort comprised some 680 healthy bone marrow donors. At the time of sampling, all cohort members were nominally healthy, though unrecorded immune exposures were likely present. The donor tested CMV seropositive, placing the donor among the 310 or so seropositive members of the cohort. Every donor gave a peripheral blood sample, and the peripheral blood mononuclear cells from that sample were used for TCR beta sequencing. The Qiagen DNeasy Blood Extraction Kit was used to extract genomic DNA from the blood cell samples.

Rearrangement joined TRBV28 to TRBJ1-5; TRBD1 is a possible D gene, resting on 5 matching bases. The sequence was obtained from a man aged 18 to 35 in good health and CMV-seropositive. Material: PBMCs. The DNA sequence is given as TGTGCCAGCAGTCCGGGGGTGCGTTTTAATAGCAATCAGCCCCAGCATTTT. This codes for CASSPGVRFNSNQPQHF.